The next 6 T cell receptor beta chains were all read from a single sample in a study of blood T cell repertoires in COVID-19. Repertoires were generated with immunoSEQ multiplex PCR, while TCRdb's copy carries only in-frame clones and drops some. Among approximately 280,000 clones listed, about 90% were seen once. Sequences were obtained from PBMCs or T cells enriched from blood (not recorded which). All receptors come from a woman under 30 with acute COVID-19.

The gene calls are TRBV19 and TRBJ1-2, with 7 bases that match TRBD1. V was clipped by 3 bases and J by 3 bases; unmatched bases: 1. CDR1 and CDR2 from the germline V gene are LNHDA and SQIVND (reference sequence). CDR3 size: 13 residues. The CDR3 loop is CASSIDRDYGYTF. In DNA, the CDR3 is TGTGCCAGTAGTATTGACAGGGACTATGGCTACACCTTC. Full variable domain (remainder filled in from reference TRBV19 and TRBJ1-2): DGGITQSPKYLFRKEGQNVTLSCEQNLNHDAMYWYRQDPGQGLRLIYYSQIVNDFQKGDIAEGYSVSREKKESFPLTVTSAQKNPTAFYLCASSIDRDYGYTFGSGTRLTVV.

This clone was detected once. CDR3 coding DNA: TGTGCCAGCAGCCAAGATCCGAGGAGAAACATACTGTTTTTT. Its protein product is CASSQDPRRNILFF. This chain joins TRBV3-1 (or the pseudogene TRBV3-2) and TRBJ1-4; D gene ambiguous. Germline V gives CDR1 LGHDT, CDR2 YNNKEL (reference sequence). CDR3 size: 14 residues. The V end lost 0 bases, the J end lost 13 bases, and 15 bases lay between the germline ends.

This sequence joins TRBV10-3 and TRBJ2-5; 11 positions agree with TRBD1. Germline lookup yields CDR1 ENHRY and CDR2 SYGVKD. The CDR3 spans 16 residues. V lost 4 bases and J lost 0; bases outside the gene matches: 4. Written as DNA, the CDR3 is TGTGCCATCAGTGGAGGGACAGGGGGATACCAAGAGACCCAGTACTTC. Protein product: CAISGGTGGYQETQYF.

The chain joins TRBV9 to TRBJ2-1; D possibly corresponds to TRBD2 (5 bases). This CDR3 contains 15 residues. Germline loops: CDR1 SGDLS, CDR2 YYNGEE. Between the trimmed V and J ends, which lost 1 base and 2 bases, there was a span of 10 bases. CDR3 DNA sequence: TGTGCCAGCAGCGTAAGTCGGGGTACCTACAATGAGCAGTTCTTC. Residues: CASSVSRGTYNEQFF.

The chain is built from TRBV27 and TRBJ1-1; tentative D call: TRBD1 (6 bases). The ends were cut back, 7 bases at V and 3 bases at J, with 15 bases in the middle. The CDR3 contains 14 residues. Germline V gene data show CDR1 as MNHEY and CDR2 as SMNVEV (reference sequence). The CDR3 sequence: CASTPGGRDTEAFF. The CDR3 DNA reads as TGTGCCAGCACTCCGGGGGGGCGGGACACTGAAGCTTTCTTT.

This clone occurred a few times. The rearrangement uses TRBV4-3 and TRBJ2-1; the D gene is possibly TRBD2 (5 bases). Trimming removed 0 bases at V and 0 bases at J, with 12 bases between. The germline V gene encodes CDR1 LGHNA and CDR2 YSLEER. This CDR3 is 17 amino acids long. The CDR3 nucleotides are TGCGCCAGCAGCCAAGATCGGACGGGGAGCTCCTACAATGAGCAGTTCTTC. Translating it yields CASSQDRTGSSYNEQFF.